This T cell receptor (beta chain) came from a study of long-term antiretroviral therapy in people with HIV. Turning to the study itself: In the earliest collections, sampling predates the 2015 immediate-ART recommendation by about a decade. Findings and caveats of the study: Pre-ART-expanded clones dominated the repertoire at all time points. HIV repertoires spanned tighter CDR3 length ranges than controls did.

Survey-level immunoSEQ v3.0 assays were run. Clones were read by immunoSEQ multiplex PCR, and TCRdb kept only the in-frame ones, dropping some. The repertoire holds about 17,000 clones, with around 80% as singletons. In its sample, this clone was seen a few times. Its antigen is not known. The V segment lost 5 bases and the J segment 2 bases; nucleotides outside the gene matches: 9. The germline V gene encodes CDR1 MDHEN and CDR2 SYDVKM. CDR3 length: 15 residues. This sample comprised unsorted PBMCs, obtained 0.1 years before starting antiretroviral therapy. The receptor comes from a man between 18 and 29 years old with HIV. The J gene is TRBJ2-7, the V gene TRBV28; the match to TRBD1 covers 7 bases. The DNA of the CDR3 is TGTGCCAGCAGTCCAAGGGGGCTGAAACCCTACGAGCAGTACTTC. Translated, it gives CASSPRGLKPYEQYF.